In this sample, the clone carrying this T cell receptor beta chain turned up many times. Its antigen is not known. Since the library was made to target alpha chains, this beta chain is a stray read and its abundance is not meaningful. Roughly three months, about 14 weeks, into antiretroviral therapy, follow-up blood was collected. Whole blood was used without fractionation, so all unsorted peripheral T cells were included. This sample was taken from a study of HIV-infected patients and healthy controls. The wider study: The CD4:CD8 ratio increased slightly in early therapy, but CD8 counts showed no consistent change.

Whole-study findings and limits: Healthy controls shared more CDR3 sequences between individuals than HIV-infected patients did. Untreated HIV+ repertoires had roughly threefold fewer distinct CDR3s and lower Shannon diversity than healthy controls.

Around 530 ng RNA was reverse transcribed with alpha and beta constant-region primers. Alpha and beta chain libraries were made separately by chain-specific third strand synthesis with multiplexing indices. Each cDNA molecule was barcoded, and a single primer pair amplified each chain. In TCRdb, the 5' RACE reads were re-called with MiXCR into one record per CDR3 protein. The sample lists around 8,300 distinct CDR3 sequences, around 6.7% occurring once. In germline, CDR1 is SNHLY, CDR2 FYNNEI. The V end was cut by 6 bases, the J end by 5 bases, with 10 bases between. The CDR3 runs to 12 residues. The sample here was blood, taken during antiretroviral therapy. The TCR was taken from an adult with HIV infection. The chain joins TRBV2 to TRBJ1-1; the D gene is possibly TRBD1 (5 bases). The CDR3 bases are TGTGCCAGCAGGTACGGGGGGACTGAAGCTTTCTTT. Amino acids: CASRYGGTEAFF.